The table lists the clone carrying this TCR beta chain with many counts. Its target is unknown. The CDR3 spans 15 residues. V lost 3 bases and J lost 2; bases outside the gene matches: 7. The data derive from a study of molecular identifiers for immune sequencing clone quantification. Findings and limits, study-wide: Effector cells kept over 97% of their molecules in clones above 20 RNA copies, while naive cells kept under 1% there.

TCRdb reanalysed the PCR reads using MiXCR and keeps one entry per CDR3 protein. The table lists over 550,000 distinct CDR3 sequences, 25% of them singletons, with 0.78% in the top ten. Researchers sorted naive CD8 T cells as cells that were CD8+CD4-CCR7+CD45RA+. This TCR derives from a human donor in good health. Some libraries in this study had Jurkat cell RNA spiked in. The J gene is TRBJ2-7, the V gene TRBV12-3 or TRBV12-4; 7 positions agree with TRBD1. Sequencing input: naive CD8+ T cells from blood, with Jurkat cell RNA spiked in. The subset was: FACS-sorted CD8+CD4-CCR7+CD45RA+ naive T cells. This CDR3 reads CASSLDRRFTYEQYF. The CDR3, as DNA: TGTGCCAGCAGTTTGGACAGGAGATTTACCTACGAGCAGTACTTC.